The rows below give T cell receptor beta chains drawn from one sample of a study of blood T cell repertoires in COVID-19. Some clones are missing from TCRdb's copy, which holds only in-frame ones; the method was immunoSEQ multiplex PCR. This sample has 150,000 to 200,000 clones; about 91% occur once, and the top ten carry roughly 0.77%. The source material was PBMCs or T cells enriched from blood (not recorded which). All receptors come from a woman under 30 who had recovered from COVID-19. Both conserved end residues are trimmed from each CDR3. D genes are given only for firm matches.

length	V	D	CDR3
12	TRBV6-5	TRBD1	ASKDRGRSYGYT
16	TRBV6-1	.	ASSEEQTGGGSYNEQF
11	TRBV7-9	.	ASSQYGTDTQY
11	TRBV5-4	.	ASSVGTHNEQF
9	TRBV28	.	ASTTPDEQY
17	TRBV5-1	TRBD1	ASSLWDLGTGDTTGELF
15	TRBV6-2/TRBV6-3	TRBD2	ASSYRGGLAGDYEQF
16	TRBV2	TRBD2	ASSRGLAGVHSQETQY
14	TRBV3-1/TRBV3-2	TRBD2	ASSRQTSGNTDTQY
13	TRBV12-5	.	ASSPEGQGYNEQF
11	TRBV7-2	.	ASSSRGSYEQY
13	TRBV6-4	TRBD2	ASSVLAGGPDEQF
12	TRBV28	.	ASSAGGGYTEAF
11	TRBV6-5	.	ASSYGGQETQY
16	TRBV15	.	ATSREPSLDRSSYEQY
15	TRBV13	.	ASSSRRNRGWADTQY
12	TRBV9	.	ASSPLSGRETQY
16	TRBV24-1	TRBD2	ATSGTSGSGSSYNEQF
15	TRBV3-1/TRBV3-2	TRBD1	ASSQKQGQGWDSPLH
14	TRBV14	.	ASSQDFGLRNTEAF
13	TRBV24-1	.	ATSDIREGTDTQY
12	TRBV28	.	ASSLLATRGEQF
11	TRBV19	.	ASSELRGQPQH
14	TRBV11-2	.	ASSSGSNPTYNEQF
12	TRBV5-5	.	ASTDVRSSYEQY
15	TRBV5-4	TRBD2	ASSLARLAGDPGELF
14	TRBV11-2	.	ASSPGGGRVTGELF
15	TRBV9	.	ASSLRQTFSSYNEQF
15	TRBV4-1	.	ASSQVGGRVEDTEAF
14	TRBV4-3	TRBD2	ASSQDRTSGSNEQF
14	TRBV24-1	TRBD1	ATSDNRGLDTDTQY
13	TRBV28	TRBD1	ASSSRTPRGNGYT
12	TRBV7-9	.	ASSSGLYNYGYT
11	TRBV25-1	.	ASSEPTPDTQY
12	TRBV13	.	ASRETGGANVLT
13	TRBV28	TRBD1	ASRSRGATNEKLF
12	TRBV7-3	TRBD1	ASSPGTGPNEQF
15	TRBV11-2	TRBD2	ASSLKSGTSGIPHQF
12	TRBV7-9	.	ASSPTTSTGELF
12	TRBV28	TRBD1	ASSLEGAIYEQY
13	TRBV4-2	TRBD1	ASTPGRGTAEKLF
12	TRBV5-6	.	ASSFAGSNTEAF
15	TRBV6-1	TRBD2	ASSALVNAAGLNEQF
12	TRBV6-2/TRBV6-3	TRBD1	ASSSDRAKETQY
12	TRBV6-5	TRBD1	ASSPGQGNSPLR